The 9 T cell receptor beta chains in this list originate from one sample, sequenced in a study of CD8 T cells in ankylosing spondylitis. Each CDR3 protein gets one entry after TCRdb re-called the 5' RACE reads with MiXCR. The data show around 150,000 distinct CDR3 sequences, about 6.7% seen once. The specimen sequenced was blood, either unsorted or a sorted T cell fraction (not recorded which). These receptors were collected from a female donor with ankylosing spondylitis or in good health (not recorded which).

Only a few counts were recorded for this clonotype. The chain is built from TRBV10-3 and TRBJ2-3; possible D gene TRBD1, 5 bases. V dropped 6 bases and J dropped 6 bases, with 16 bases sitting between them. The germline CDR1 and CDR2 sequences are ENHRY and SYGVKD. The length of the CDR3 is 14 residues. CDR3 bases: TGTGCCATCAGGCAAGGGGTCCCCCGGGATACGCAGTATTTT. Translating gives CAIRQGVPRDTQYF.

This clonotype was seen repeatedly, ten times or more. V and J are TRBV7-3 and TRBJ2-1; D not certain. Germline assignment: CDR1 SGHTA and CDR2 FQGTGA. The CDR3 loop spans 14 amino acids. Trimming removed 6 bases from V and 8 bases from J, with 17 bases in between. The CDR3 reads CASRPNALADEQFF. In DNA form, the CDR3 reads TGTGCCAGCAGGCCGAACGCTTTGGCGGATGAGCAGTTCTTC.

This clonotype has a count of ten or more. V and J are TRBV24-1 and TRBJ2-3; D perhaps matches TRBD1 (6 bases). From germline, CDR1 is KGHDR and CDR2 SFDVKD. This CDR3 spans 14 amino acids. Trimming shortened V by 4 bases and J by 5 bases, and 12 bases separated the two germline ends. The CDR3 coding sequence is TGTGCCACCAGTGAACAGGGCAAGGGAGATACGCAGTATTTT. As protein: CATSEQGKGDTQYF.

This clonotype was seen ten or more times. J is TRBJ2-7 and V is TRBV5-1; 8 bases map to TRBD1. The V gene end was trimmed by 5 bases and the J gene end by 3 bases; junction bases not matched to a gene: 10. This CDR3 is built from 15 residues. CDR1 and CDR2 (germline): SGHRS, YFSETQ. This CDR3 is CASSRDRRTDYEQYF. The CDR3 DNA follows: TGCGCCAGCAGTCGGGACAGGCGAACTGACTACGAGCAGTACTTC.

This clonotype was found many times. The genes are TRBV7-8 and TRBJ2-2, with 11 bases fitting TRBD1. This CDR3 has 16 residues. The V gene's germline CDR1 is SGHVS and CDR2 FQNEAQ. Trimming at V came to 5 bases and at J to 3 bases, leaving 5 bases not matched to a gene. This chain's CDR3 is CASSQDRGLYTGELFF. CDR3 DNA sequence: TGTGCCAGCAGCCAGGACAGGGGGCTTTACACCGGGGAGCTGTTTTTT. Variable domain in full (rest from reference TRBV7-8 and TRBJ2-2): GAGVSQSPRYKVAKRGQDVALRCDPISGHVSLFWYQQALGQGPEFLTYFQNEAQLDKSGLPSDRFFAERPEGSVSTLKIQRTQQEDSAVYLCASSQDRGLYTGELFFGEGSRLTVL.

The V gene is TRBV20-1, the J gene TRBJ1-2; weak D call: TRBD1 (5 bases). This CDR3 has 15 amino acids. Trimming stripped 3 bases from V and 0 bases from J, with 14 bases between. Per germline, CDR1 DFQATT and CDR2 SNEGSKA (reference sequence). CDR3 nucleotide sequence: TGCAGTGCTAGCCCCAAGGGACGGCCTAACTATGGCTACACCTTC. Protein sequence: CSASPKGRPNYGYTF.

The sample holds many counts of this clonotype. The DNA of the CDR3 is TGCAGTGCTAGCCCGGGACAGGGGGCCAATGAGCAGTTCTTC. Its protein is CSASPGQGANEQFF. This rearrangement joins TRBV20-1 to TRBJ2-1; 12 bases map to TRBD1. CDR1 DFQATT and CDR2 SNEGSKA come from the germline V gene (reference sequence). V lost 3 bases and J lost 6; bases outside the gene matches: 3. The CDR3 length is 14 residues.

This clonotype was seen repeatedly, ten times or more. This chain links TRBV5-1 with TRBJ2-1; unclear D gene. Per germline, CDR1 SGHRS and CDR2 YFSETQ. V lost 5 bases and J 6 bases, leaving 15 bases between the germline ends. This CDR3 spans 14 amino acids. CDR3 protein: CASRADAFGNEQFF. In nucleotides, the CDR3 is TGCGCCAGCAGGGCTGATGCATTCGGCAATGAGCAGTTCTTC.

This clonotype occurred many times. This rearrangement joins TRBV29-1 to TRBJ1-1; D gene unclear. The length of the CDR3 is 13 residues. The germline V gene has CDR1 SQVTM and CDR2 ANQGSEA. Between the trimmed V and J ends, which lost 3 bases and 6 bases, there was a span of 14 bases. The CDR3 region is CSVDEESRAEAFF. The CDR3 bases are TGCAGCGTTGATGAGGAGTCGCGGGCTGAAGCTTTCTTT.